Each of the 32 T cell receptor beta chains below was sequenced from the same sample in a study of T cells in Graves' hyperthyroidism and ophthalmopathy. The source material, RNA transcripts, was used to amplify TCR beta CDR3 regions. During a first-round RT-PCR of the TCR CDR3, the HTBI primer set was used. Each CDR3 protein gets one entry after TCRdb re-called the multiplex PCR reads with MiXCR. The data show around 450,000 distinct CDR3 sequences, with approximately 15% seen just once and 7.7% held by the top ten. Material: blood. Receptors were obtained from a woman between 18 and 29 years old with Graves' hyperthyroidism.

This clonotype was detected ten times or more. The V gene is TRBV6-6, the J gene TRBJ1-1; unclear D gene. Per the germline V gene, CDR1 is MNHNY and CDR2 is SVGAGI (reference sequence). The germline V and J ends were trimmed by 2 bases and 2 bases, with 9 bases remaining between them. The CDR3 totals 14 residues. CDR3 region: CASSYRRLNTEAFF. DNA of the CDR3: TGTGCCAGCAGTTACAGGCGGCTAAACACTGAAGCTTTCTTT.

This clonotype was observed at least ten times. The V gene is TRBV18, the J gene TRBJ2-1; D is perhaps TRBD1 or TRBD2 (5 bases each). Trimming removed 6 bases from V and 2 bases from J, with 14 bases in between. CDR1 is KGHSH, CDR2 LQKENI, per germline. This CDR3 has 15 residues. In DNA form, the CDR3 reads TGTGCCAGCTCTCCTACTTGGGGGACCTACAATGAGCAGTTCTTC. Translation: CASSPTWGTYNEQFF.

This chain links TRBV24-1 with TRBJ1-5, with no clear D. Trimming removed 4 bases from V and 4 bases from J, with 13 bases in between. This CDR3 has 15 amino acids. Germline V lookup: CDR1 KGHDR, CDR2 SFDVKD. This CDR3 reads CATSEGGLLNQPQHF. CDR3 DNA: TGTGCCACCAGTGAAGGCGGACTGCTGAATCAGCCCCAGCATTTT.

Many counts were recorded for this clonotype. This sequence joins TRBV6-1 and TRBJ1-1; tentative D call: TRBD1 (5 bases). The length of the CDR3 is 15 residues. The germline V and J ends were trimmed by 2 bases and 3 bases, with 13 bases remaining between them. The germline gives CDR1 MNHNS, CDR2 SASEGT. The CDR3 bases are TGTGCCAGCAGTGAACGGGGGAGGGCGGACACTGAAGCTTTCTTT. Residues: CASSERGRADTEAFF.

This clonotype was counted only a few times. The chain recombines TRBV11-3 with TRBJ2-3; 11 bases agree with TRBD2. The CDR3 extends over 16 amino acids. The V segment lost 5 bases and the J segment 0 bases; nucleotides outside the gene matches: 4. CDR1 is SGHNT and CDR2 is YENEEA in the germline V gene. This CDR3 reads CASSITSGRSTDTQYF. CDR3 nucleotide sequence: TGTGCCAGCAGCATCACTAGCGGGAGAAGCACAGATACGCAGTATTTT.

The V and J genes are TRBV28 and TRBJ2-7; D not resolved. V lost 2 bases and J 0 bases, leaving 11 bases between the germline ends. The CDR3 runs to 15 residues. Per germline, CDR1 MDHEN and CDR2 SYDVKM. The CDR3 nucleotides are TGTGCCAGCAGTTTAGCGGTAATAAGCTCCTACGAGCAGTACTTC. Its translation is CASSLAVISSYEQYF.

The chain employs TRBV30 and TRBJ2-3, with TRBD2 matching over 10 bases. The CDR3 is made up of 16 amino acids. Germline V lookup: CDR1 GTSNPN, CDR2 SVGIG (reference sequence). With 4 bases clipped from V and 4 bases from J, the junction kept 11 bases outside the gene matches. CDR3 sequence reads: CAWNAAGGGPPDTQYF. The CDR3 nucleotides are TGTGCCTGGAACGCAGCGGGGGGGGGCCCTCCAGATACGCAGTATTTT.

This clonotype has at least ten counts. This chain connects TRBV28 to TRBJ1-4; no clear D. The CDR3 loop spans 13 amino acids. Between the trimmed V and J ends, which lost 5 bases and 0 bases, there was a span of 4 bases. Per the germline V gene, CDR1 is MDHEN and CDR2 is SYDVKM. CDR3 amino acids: CASSLTTNEKLFF. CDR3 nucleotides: TGTGCCAGCAGTCTGACAACTAATGAAAAACTGTTTTTT.

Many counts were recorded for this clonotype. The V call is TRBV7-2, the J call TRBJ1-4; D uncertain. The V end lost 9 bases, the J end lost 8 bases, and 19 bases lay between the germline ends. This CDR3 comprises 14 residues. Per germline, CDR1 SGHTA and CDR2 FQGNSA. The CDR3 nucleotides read TGTGCCAGTGGTTCATGGGGAAACAGAGAAAAACTGTTTTTT. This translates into CASGSWGNREKLFF.

The CDR3: CSARDGQLNTGELFF. The CDR3, as DNA: TGCAGTGCTAGAGATGGACAGCTGAACACCGGGGAGCTGTTTTTT. The chain is built from TRBV20-1 and TRBJ2-2, with a tentative D call TRBD1 (6 bases). The CDR3 has 15 amino acids. Germline V gene data show CDR1 as DFQATT and CDR2 as SNEGSKA (reference sequence). V was trimmed by 0 bases and J by 1 base, leaving 9 bases between them.

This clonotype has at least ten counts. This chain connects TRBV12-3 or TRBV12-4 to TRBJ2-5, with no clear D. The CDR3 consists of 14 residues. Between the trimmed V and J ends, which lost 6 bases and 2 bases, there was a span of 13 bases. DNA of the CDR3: TGTGCCAGCAGGGGTGCGGCGGCTCAAGAGACCCAGTACTTC. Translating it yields CASRGAAAQETQYF.

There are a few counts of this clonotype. Written as DNA, the CDR3 is TGTGCCAGCAGCCCCTTGAGGGGGGGCACAGAGACCCAGTACTTC. It yields the protein CASSPLRGGTETQYF. The chain is built from TRBV4-2 and TRBJ2-5; a possible D gene is TRBD2 (7 bases). The CDR3 spans 15 residues. V was trimmed by 4 bases and J by 4 bases, leaving 16 bases between them. CDR1 and CDR2 from the germline V gene are LGHNA and YNFKEQ.

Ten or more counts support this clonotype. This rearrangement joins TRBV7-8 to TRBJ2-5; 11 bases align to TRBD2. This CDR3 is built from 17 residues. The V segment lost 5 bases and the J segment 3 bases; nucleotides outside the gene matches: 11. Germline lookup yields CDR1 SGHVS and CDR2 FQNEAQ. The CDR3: CASSPARLAGGKETQYF. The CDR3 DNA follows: TGTGCCAGCAGCCCCGCACGCCTAGCGGGGGGCAAAGAGACCCAGTACTTC.

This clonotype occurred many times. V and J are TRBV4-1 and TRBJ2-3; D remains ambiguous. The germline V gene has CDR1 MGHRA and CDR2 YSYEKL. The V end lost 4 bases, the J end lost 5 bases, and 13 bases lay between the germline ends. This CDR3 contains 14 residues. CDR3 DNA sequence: TGCGCCAGCAGCCTCGCCCCTTTTCAAGATACGCAGTATTTT. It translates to CASSLAPFQDTQYF.

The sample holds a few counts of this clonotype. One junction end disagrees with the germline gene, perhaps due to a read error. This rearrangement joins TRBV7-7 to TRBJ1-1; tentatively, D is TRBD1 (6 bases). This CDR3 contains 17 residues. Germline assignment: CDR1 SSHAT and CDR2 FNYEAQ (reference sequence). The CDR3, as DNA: TGTGCTAGCAGCCGTTATTGTATGGGACACAGCCCCTATGAAGCTTTCTTT. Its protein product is CASSRYCMGHSPYEAFF.

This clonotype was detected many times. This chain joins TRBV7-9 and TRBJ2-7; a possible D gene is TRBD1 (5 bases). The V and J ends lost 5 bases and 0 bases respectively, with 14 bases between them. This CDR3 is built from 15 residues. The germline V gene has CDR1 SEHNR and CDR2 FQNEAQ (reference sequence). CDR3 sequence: CASSPAQALSYEQYF. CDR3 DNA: TGTGCCAGCAGCCCGGCACAGGCGCTCTCCTACGAGCAGTACTTC.

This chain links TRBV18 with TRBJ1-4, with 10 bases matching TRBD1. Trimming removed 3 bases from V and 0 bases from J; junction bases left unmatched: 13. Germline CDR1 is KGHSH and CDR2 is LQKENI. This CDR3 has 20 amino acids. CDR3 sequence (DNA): TGTGCCAGCTCACCCGGGACAGGGGCGACCCGCCACTCAACTAATGAAAAACTGTTTTTT. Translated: CASSPGTGATRHSTNEKLFF.

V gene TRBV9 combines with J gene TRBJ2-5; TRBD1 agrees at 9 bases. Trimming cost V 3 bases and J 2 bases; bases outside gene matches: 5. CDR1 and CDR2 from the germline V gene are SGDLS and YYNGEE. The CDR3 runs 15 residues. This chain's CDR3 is CASSGLGTGQETQYF. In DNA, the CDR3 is TGTGCCAGCAGCGGCCTCGGGACAGGGCAAGAGACCCAGTACTTC.

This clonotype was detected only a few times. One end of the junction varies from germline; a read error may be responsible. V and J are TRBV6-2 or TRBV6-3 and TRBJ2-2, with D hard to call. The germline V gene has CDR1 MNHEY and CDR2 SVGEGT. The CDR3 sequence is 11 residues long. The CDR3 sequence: CASRNAGELFF. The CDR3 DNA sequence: TGTGCCAGCAGGAACGCCGGGGAGCTGTTTTTT.

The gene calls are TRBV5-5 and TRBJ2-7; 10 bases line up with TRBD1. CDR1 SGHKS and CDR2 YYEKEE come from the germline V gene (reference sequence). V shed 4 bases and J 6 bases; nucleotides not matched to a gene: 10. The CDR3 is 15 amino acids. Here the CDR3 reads CASSPPGQGGFEQYF. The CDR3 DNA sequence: TGTGCCAGCAGCCCCCCAGGACAGGGGGGCTTCGAGCAGTACTTC.

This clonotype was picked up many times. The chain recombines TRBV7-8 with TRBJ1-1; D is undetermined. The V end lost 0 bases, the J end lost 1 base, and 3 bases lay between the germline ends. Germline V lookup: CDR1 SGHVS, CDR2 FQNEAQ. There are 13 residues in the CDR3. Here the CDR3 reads CASSLARNTEAFF. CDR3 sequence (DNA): TGTGCCAGCAGCTTAGCGAGGAACACTGAAGCTTTCTTT.

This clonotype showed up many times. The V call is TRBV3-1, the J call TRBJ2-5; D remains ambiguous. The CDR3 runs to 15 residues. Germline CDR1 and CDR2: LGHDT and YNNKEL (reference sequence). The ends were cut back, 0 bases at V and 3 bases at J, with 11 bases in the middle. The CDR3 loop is CASSQDSGFKETQYF. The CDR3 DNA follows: TGTGCCAGCAGCCAAGATTCAGGCTTCAAAGAGACCCAGTACTTC.

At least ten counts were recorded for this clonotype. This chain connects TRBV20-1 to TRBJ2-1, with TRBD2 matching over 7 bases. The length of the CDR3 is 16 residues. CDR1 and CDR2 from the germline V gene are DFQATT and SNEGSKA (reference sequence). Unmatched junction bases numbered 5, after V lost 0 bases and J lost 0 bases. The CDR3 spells CSARDIQRDSYNEQFF. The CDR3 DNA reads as TGCAGTGCTAGAGACATCCAGCGGGACTCCTACAATGAGCAGTTCTTC.

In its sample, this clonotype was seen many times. The CDR3 DNA sequence: TGTGCCAGCAGCTTAGTCTGGGCTCAGCAGTATTTT. This translates into CASSLVWAQQYF. V gene TRBV11-3 combines with J gene TRBJ2-3; the D is unclear. This CDR3 is built from 12 residues. Germline CDR1 is SGHNT and CDR2 is YENEEA. The ends were cut back, 1 base at V and 11 bases at J, with 10 bases in the middle. Combining the CDR3 with reference TRBV11-3 and TRBJ2-3 gives the whole variable domain EAGVVQSPRYKIIEKKQPVAFWCNPISGHNTLYWYLQNLGQGPELLIRYENEEAVDDSQLPKDRFSAERLKGVDSTLKIQPAELGDSAVYLCASSLVWAQQYFGPGTRLTVL.

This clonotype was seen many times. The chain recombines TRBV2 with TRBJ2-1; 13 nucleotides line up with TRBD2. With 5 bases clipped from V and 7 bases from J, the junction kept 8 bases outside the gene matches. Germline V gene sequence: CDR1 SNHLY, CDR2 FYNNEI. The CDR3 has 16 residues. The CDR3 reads CASSSTSGGLRNEQFF. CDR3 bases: TGTGCCAGCAGTTCGACTAGCGGGGGGCTGCGGAATGAGCAGTTCTTC.

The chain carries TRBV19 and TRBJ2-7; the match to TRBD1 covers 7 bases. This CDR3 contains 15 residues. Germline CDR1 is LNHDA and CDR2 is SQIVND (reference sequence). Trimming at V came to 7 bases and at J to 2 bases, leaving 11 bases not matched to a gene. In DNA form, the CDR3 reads TGTGCCAGTACCGATACAGGGGTCGGACCCTACGAGCAGTACTTC. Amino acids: CASTDTGVGPYEQYF.

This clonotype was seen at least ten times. The CDR3: CASSPQGDPNTEAFF. CDR3 bases: TGTGCCAGCAGCCCCCAGGGAGACCCAAACACTGAAGCTTTCTTT. This rearrangement joins TRBV7-2 to TRBJ1-1; possibly TRBD1 for D (5 bases). CDR1 is SGHTA, CDR2 FQGNSA, per germline. V was cut by 5 bases and J by 2 bases, with 15 bases left in between. The CDR3 is made up of 15 amino acids.

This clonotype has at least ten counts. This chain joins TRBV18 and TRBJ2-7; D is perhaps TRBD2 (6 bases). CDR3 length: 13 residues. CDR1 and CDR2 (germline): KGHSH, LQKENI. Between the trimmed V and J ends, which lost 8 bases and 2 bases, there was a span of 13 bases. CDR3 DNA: TGTGCCAGCAGCCCCCCGGGGGCCTACGAGCAGTACTTC. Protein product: CASSPPGAYEQYF.

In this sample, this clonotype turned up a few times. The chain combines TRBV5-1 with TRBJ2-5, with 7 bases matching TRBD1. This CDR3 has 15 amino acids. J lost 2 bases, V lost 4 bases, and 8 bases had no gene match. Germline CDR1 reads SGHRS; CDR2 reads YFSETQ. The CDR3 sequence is CASSPYQGDQETQYF. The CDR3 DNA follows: TGCGCCAGCAGCCCTTACCAGGGGGATCAAGAGACCCAGTACTTC.

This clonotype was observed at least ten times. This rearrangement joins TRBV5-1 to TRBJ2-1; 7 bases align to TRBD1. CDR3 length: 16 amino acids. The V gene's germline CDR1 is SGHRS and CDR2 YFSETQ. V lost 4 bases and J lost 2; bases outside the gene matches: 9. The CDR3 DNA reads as TGCGCCAGCAGCCCCACCCCGACAGGGACCTACAATGAGCAGTTCTTC. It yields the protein CASSPTPTGTYNEQFF.

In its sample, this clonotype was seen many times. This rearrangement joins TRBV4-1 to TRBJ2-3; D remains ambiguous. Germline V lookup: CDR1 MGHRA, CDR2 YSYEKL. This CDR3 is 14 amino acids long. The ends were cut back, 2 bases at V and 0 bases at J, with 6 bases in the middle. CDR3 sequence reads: CASSQQTSTDTQYF. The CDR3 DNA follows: TGCGCCAGCAGCCAACAGACTAGCACAGATACGCAGTATTTT.

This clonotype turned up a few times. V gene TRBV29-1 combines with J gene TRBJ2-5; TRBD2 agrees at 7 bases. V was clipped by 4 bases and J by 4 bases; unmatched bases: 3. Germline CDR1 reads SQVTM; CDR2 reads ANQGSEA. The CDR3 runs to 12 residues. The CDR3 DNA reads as TGCAGCGTTGGCAGGGAGGGAGAGACCCAGTACTTC. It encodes CSVGREGETQYF. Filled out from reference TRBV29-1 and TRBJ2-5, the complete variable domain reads SAVISQKPSRDICQRGTSLTIQCQVDSQVTMMFWYRQQPGQSLTLIATANQGSEATYESGFVIDKFPISRPNLTFSTLTVSNMSPEDSSIYLCSVGREGETQYFGPGTRLLVL.